This TCR beta chain was retrieved from a study of identical twins. Study-wide results and caveats: Findings came from cross-sectional statistics, without long-term follow-up of donors. With monozygotic twins, out-of-frame TCR alpha sharing exceeded what models estimated. Insertions were reduced in abundant cord blood beta clonotypes but not in memory repertoires.

V was pared by 5 bases and J by 3 bases, with 7 bases between. The CDR3 runs 13 residues. Regarding this clonotype: Its antigen is undetermined.

Unique molecular identifiers were in the cDNA, with template-switch universal primer binding. TCRdb itself ran the 5' RACE reads through MiXCR, one entry per CDR3 protein. Of 400,000 to 500,000 distinct CDR3 sequences listed, under 20% are singletons. V usage is TRBV12-3 or TRBV12-4 and J usage is TRBJ1-4; D gene uncertain. Sequenced input: naive T cells sorted from blood. The receptor comes from a man aged 50-59 years in good health. In DNA form, the CDR3 reads TGTGCCAGCAGTCCGAGCCCTAATGAAAAACTGTTTTTT. It translates to CASSPSPNEKLFF.